The entry below gives a single T cell receptor (beta chain) sequence along with its context. Its specificity is not known. The sample originates from a study of T cell responses to AZD1222 COVID-19 vaccine. The CDR3 is 15 residues long. V lost 5 bases and J lost 3; bases outside the gene matches: 3. Germline CDR1 reads SGHTA; CDR2 reads FQGTGA. Study observations and caveats: Increases in Spike-specific TCR breadth and depth were seen after two AZD1222 doses.

Sequencing used immunoSEQ multiplex PCR; TCRdb keeps in-frame clones, though not all of them. Among roughly 120,000 clones, approximately 90% were seen once, and the ten largest hold 1.6%. The material sequenced was peripheral blood, taken 28 days after the second AZD1222 dose. J is TRBJ2-2 and V is TRBV7-3; 10 nucleotides align to TRBD1. The source of this sequence is an adult who received the AZD1222 COVID-19 vaccine. The CDR3 nucleotides are TGTGCCAGCAGCCAAGACAGGGGGCACACCGGGGAGCTGTTTTTT. The encoded protein is CASSQDRGHTGELFF.